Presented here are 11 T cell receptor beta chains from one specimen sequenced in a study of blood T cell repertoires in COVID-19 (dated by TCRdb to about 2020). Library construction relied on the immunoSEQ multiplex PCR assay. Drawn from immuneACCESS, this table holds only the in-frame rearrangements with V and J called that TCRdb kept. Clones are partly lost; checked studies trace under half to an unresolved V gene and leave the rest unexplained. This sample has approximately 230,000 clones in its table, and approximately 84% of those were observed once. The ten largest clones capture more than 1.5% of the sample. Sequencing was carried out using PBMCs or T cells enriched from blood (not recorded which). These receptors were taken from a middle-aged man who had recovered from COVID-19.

The CDR3 bases are TGTGCCAGCAGCCAAGATTTCAGGCTGACCTCTGGAAACACCATATATTTT. Its translation is CASSQDFRLTSGNTIYF. The J gene is TRBJ1-3, the V gene TRBV3-1 (or the pseudogene TRBV3-2); D is undetermined. The CDR3 is made up of 17 amino acids. Trimming removed 0 bases from V and 0 bases from J, with 12 bases in between. Looked up from germline, CDR1 is LGHDT and CDR2 is YNNKEL (reference sequence).

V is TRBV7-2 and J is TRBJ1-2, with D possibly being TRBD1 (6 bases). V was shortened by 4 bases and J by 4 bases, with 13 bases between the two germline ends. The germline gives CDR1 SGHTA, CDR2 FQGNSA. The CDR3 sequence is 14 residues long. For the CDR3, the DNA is TGTGCCAGCAGCTCGGACAGCGTAACCTATGGCTACACCTTC. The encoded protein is CASSSDSVTYGYTF.

The CDR3 protein is CASSQKRGLGTYEQYF. The CDR3 DNA is TGTGCCAGCAGTCAGAAACGGGGACTAGGCACCTACGAGCAGTACTTC. The chain carries TRBV6-4 and TRBJ2-7; 8 bases match TRBD2. V shed 5 bases, J shed 2 bases, and the junction held 11 bases outside the gene matches. This CDR3 region has 16 residues. The germline V gene has CDR1 MRHNA and CDR2 SNTAGT.

The CDR3 is CASSVDGGAGLGQETQYF. CDR3 nucleotides: TGTGCCAGCAGCGTAGACGGGGGGGCCGGCTTGGGCCAAGAGACCCAGTACTTC. The genes are TRBV9 and TRBJ2-5; 8 positions match TRBD2. With V trimmed by 0 bases and J by 1 base, 11 bases remained unmatched. There are 18 residues in the CDR3. Germline V lookup: CDR1 SGDLS, CDR2 YYNGEE.

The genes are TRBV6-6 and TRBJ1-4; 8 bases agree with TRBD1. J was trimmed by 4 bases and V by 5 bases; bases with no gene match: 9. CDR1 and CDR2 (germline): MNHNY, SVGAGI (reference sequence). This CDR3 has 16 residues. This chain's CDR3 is CASSRRTGIGNEKLFF. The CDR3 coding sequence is TGTGCCAGCAGTCGACGGACAGGGATTGGTAATGAAAAACTGTTTTTT.

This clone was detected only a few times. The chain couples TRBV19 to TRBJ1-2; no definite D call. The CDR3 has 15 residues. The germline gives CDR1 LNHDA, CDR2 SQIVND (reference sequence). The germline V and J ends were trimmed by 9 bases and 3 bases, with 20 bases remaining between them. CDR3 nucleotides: TGTGCCAGCCGAGAAGTCGGGGTATTGGACTATGGCTACACCTTC. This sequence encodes CASREVGVLDYGYTF.

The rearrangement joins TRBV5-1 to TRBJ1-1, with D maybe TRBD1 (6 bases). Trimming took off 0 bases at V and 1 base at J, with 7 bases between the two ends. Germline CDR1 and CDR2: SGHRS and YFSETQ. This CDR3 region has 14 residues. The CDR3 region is CASSLEGGNTEAFF. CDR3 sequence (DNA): TGCGCCAGCAGCTTGGAAGGGGGGAACACTGAAGCTTTCTTT.

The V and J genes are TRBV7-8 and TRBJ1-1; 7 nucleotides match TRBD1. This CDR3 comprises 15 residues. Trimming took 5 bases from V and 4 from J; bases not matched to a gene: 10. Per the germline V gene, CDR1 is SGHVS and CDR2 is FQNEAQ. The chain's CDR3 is CASSQDSTGTTEAFF. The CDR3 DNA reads TGTGCCAGCAGCCAAGATTCGACAGGGACCACTGAAGCTTTCTTT. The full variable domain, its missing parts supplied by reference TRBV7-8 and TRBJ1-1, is GAGVSQSPRYKVAKRGQDVALRCDPISGHVSLFWYQQALGQGPEFLTYFQNEAQLDKSGLPSDRFFAERPEGSVSTLKIQRTQQEDSAVYLCASSQDSTGTTEAFFGQGTRLTVV.

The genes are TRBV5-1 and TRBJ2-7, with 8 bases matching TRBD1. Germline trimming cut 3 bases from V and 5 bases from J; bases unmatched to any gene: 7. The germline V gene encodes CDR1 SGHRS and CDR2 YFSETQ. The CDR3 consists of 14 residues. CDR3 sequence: CASSWQGAINEQYF. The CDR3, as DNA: TGCGCCAGCAGCTGGCAGGGGGCGATAAACGAGCAGTACTTC. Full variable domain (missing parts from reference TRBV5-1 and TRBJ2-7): KAGVTQTPRYLIKTRGQQVTLSCSPISGHRSVSWYQQTPGQGLQFLFEYFSETQRNKGNFPGRFSGRQFSNSRSEMNVSTLELGDSALYLCASSWQGAINEQYFGPGTRLTVT.

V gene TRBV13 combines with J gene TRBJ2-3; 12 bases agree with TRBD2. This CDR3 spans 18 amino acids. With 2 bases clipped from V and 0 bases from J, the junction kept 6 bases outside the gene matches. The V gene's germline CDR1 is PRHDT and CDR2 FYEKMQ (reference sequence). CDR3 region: CASSLPGTSGPSTDTQYF. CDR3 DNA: TGTGCCAGCAGCTTACCAGGGACTAGCGGGCCTAGCACAGATACGCAGTATTTT.

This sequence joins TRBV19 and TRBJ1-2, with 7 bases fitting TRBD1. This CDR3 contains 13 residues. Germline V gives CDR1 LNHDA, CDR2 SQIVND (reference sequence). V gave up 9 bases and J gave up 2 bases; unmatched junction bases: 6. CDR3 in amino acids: CASREQGNYGYTF. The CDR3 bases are TGTGCCAGCAGAGAACAGGGGAACTATGGCTACACCTTC.